This T cell receptor beta chain came from a study of persistence of HIV-infected CD4 T cells (TCRdb year 2020). About the investigation overall: The study isolated CMV- and HIV-1 Gag-responding CD4+ T cells from ART-treated individuals to examine antigen-driven clonal expansion of HIV-1-infected cells. For the TCR cluster analysis across participants, 8 or 9 participants were included for CMV and about seven participants for Gag. TCRbeta sequencing assessed the clonality of all cells in each sorted population, while proviral sequencing assessed the clonality of infected cells. Apart from a couple of participants who underwent leukapheresis at a single time point, peripheral blood samples of up to roughly 180 mL were collected from participants at multiple time points. Participants had been on suppressive ART for a median of roughly 8 years.

From cysteine to phenylalanine, the CDR3 is 17 amino acids long. Only the CDR3 part of the read is kept: 51 bases, read in frame from the first base. According to the germline V gene, CDR1 reads SGHRS and CDR2 reads YFSETQ. The V and J ends are trimmed by 0 bases and 0 bases, leaving 15 bases between them. In its sample, this clone was seen a few times. Its antigen remains unidentified. No clone much larger than this one lies a single base away; base qualities are absent. In the paper's terms, the treatment or condition label means: suppressive antiretroviral therapy. Lysates of CMV-infected fibroblasts at about 9.3 ug/mL were used to stimulate the cells. Memory populations depleted of antigen-responding cells were obtained by sorting nonresponding CD40L-negative CD69-negative CD45RO-high memory CD4+ T cells. Participants were HIV-1-infected adults who started suppressive ART during chronic infection. Participants had undetectable plasma HIV-1 RNA below 50 copies/mL for at least 4 years. To be included, participants needed a CD4+ T cell count above 400 cells/uL and a positive CMV serology. Before stimulation, PBMCs were isolated using density centrifugation and depleted of CD8+ T cells. For under 20 hours, the CD8-depleted PBMCs were stimulated with anti-CD28/CD49d costimulation, a CD40-blocking antibody, and enfuvirtide to prevent new infections. Cell sorting was performed on a Beckman Coulter MoFlo Legacy or XDP sorter, and dead cells were excluded with propidium iodide. Genomic DNA was extracted with the QIAamp DNA Mini Kit for samples above one million cells, otherwise with the Quick-DNA Microprep Kit.

What the work shows at the level of the full study, not this receptor alone: The study involved few individuals and tested only a limited range of antigens. TCR oligoclonality correlated with proviral oligoclonality within the same sorted populations. Degenerate expanded CDR3beta sequences were enriched in antigen-responding cells, suggesting convergent selection of CD4+ responses to CMV and Gag. Because the TCR analyses were done in bulk, restricting them to just the rare CMV-responding cells that actually carried HIV-1 proviruses was not possible. TCRbeta richness in CMV- and Gag-responding cells was significantly lower than in anti-CD3/anti-CD28-responding cells; CMV-responding cells had higher oligoclonality than CD3/CD28-stimulated and Gag-responding cells.

The immunoSEQ hsTCRB assay version 4 in survey mode was used to sequence TCRbeta repertoires from genomic DNA. Genomic DNA was diluted to about 9 ng/uL, and up to roughly 1 ug per sample was used for TCRbeta sequencing. As for how the authors treated the data: TCRbeta data analysis was done in ImmunoSeq Analyzer 3.0, and diversity was calculated on productive nucleotide rearrangements. Lower-bound TCR diversity was estimated with the improved Chao index, and clonality with the Gini coefficient using the Immunarch R package. Different nucleotide rearrangements encoding the same CDR3beta amino acid sequence were counted as distinct clonotypes. Differential abundance analysis found TCRbeta sequences that were significantly enriched in antigen-responding cells compared with anti-CD3/anti-CD28-activated cells. Using predicted peptide-MHC specificity as the basis, GLIPH2 grouped TCRs into clusters, both for each participant individually and for the merged data sets that combined participants. Drawn from immuneACCESS, this table holds only the in-frame rearrangements with V and J called that TCRdb kept. Clones are partly lost; checked studies trace under half to an unresolved V gene and leave the rest unexplained. That table furnishes V, J and clone size, whereas the DNA furnished D and trimming. The sample yields 25,000 to 35,000 clones; around 73% were counted once. Over 0.8% of the sample belongs to the ten largest clones.

This sequence uses TRBV5-1 and TRBJ1-1; the D gene cannot be resolved reliably. This sample comprised CD4+ T cells sorted from PBMCs after roughly 18-hour stimulation, obtained from a patient who received antiretroviral therapy. According to the study, the label for this sample's cell subset or site signals: CD40L-CD69- CD45RO-high memory CD4 T cells not responding to CMV lysate. The source of this sequence is an adult woman with HIV who was CMV-seropositive. The DNA is as follows: TGCGCCAGCAGCTTGGAAACGGGAGGGTTATTGAACACTGAAGCTTTCTTT. Translated, it reads CASSLETGGLLNTEAFF.